Below, 5 T cell receptor beta chains from the same sample are listed, as sequenced in a study of blood T cell repertoires in COVID-19. Generated by immunoSEQ multiplex PCR, the TCRdb table keeps only in-frame clones and is missing some. Of 81,000 or so clones detected, 85% appear once; the ten largest clones hold 10% to 15%. Sequenced input: peripheral blood. These TCRs come from a woman aged 70 to 79 with active or convalescent COVID-19.

The J gene is TRBJ1-6, the V gene TRBV6-1; D is undetermined. Germline assignment: CDR1 MNHNS and CDR2 SASEGT. V lost 3 bases to trimming and J lost 9 bases, with 9 bases between them. CDR3 length: 13 amino acids. Written as DNA, the CDR3 is TGTGCCAGCAGTGATCGGAGTGGTTCACCCCTCCACTTT. Its translation is CASSDRSGSPLHF.

This chain uses TRBV25-1 with TRBJ1-6; the D gene is possibly TRBD1 (6 bases). The CDR3 length is 15 residues. From germline, CDR1 is MGHDK and CDR2 SYGVNS. V lost 5 bases and J lost 7, with 15 bases in between. In DNA, the CDR3 is TGTGCCAGCAGTCTATCGGACAGAAAAAATTCACCCCTCCACTTT. It translates to CASSLSDRKNSPLHF.

CDR3 coding DNA: TGTGCCAGCTCACCATTGGGACTACAAGAGACCCAGTACTTC. This gives the protein CASSPLGLQETQYF. The chain combines TRBV18 with TRBJ2-5; 7 bases map to TRBD2. The V gene's germline CDR1 is KGHSH and CDR2 LQKENI. Trimming removed 2 bases from V and 2 bases from J; junction bases left unmatched: 2. This CDR3 spans 14 amino acids. Combining the CDR3 with reference TRBV18 and TRBJ2-5 gives the whole variable domain NAGVMQNPRHLVRRRGQEARLRCSPMKGHSHVYWYRQLPEEGLKFMVYLQKENIIDESGMPKERFSAEFPKEGPSILRIQQVVRGDSAAYFCASSPLGLQETQYFGPGTRLLVL.

The chain recombines TRBV19 with TRBJ2-7; TRBD1 aligns across 7 bases. Germline V lookup: CDR1 LNHDA, CDR2 SQIVND (reference sequence). The length of the CDR3 is 15 residues. Losses at the gene ends were 5 bases for V and 3 bases for J; bases not matched to a gene: 10. CDR3: CASSRNRDRGYEQYF. The CDR3, as DNA: TGTGCCAGTAGTCGAAACCGGGACAGAGGCTACGAGCAGTACTTC.

The gene calls are TRBV10-3 and TRBJ2-5; 8 bases fit TRBD1. With 6 bases clipped from V and 5 bases from J, the junction kept 5 bases outside the gene matches. The CDR3 loop spans 13 amino acids. Germline loops: CDR1 ENHRY, CDR2 SYGVKD. CDR3 sequence: CAISGQGRETQYF. The CDR3 region has the DNA TGTGCCATCAGCGGACAGGGTAGGGAGACCCAGTACTTC.